This TCR gamma chain was captured in a study of γδ T cells in repeated Plasmodium falciparum infection. At least ten counts were recorded for this clone. Antigen specificity is unknown. Vgamma9/Vdelta2+ and Vdelta2-negative gammadelta T cells were flow-sorted from PBMC for bulk sequencing. TCRdb re-processed the multiplex PCR reads via CATT. The sample holds 20,000 to 30,000 gamma-chain clones; less than 3.5% are singletons and the top ten take about 33%. This CDR3 has 15 residues. The germline V gene encodes CDR1 VTNTFY and CDR2 YDVSTARD (reference sequence). Trimming cost V 0 bases and J 3 bases; bases outside gene matches: 4. Broader study findings: Waves of new clonotype selection appeared after repeated controlled infections in Vdelta2-negative, largely Vdelta1+, gammadelta T cells. Vgamma9/Vdelta2+ repertoires stayed stably polyclonal over time and infection.

The rearrangement links TRGV3 to TRGJP1. Sequencing was done on a sample of gamma-delta T cells from blood. The sequence derives from a pool of human donors (malaria-infected and uninfected, not separated). The CDR3 region has the DNA TGTGCCACCTGGGACAGGGGGGCCACTGGTTGGTTCAAGATATTT. This encodes CATWDRGATGWFKIF.